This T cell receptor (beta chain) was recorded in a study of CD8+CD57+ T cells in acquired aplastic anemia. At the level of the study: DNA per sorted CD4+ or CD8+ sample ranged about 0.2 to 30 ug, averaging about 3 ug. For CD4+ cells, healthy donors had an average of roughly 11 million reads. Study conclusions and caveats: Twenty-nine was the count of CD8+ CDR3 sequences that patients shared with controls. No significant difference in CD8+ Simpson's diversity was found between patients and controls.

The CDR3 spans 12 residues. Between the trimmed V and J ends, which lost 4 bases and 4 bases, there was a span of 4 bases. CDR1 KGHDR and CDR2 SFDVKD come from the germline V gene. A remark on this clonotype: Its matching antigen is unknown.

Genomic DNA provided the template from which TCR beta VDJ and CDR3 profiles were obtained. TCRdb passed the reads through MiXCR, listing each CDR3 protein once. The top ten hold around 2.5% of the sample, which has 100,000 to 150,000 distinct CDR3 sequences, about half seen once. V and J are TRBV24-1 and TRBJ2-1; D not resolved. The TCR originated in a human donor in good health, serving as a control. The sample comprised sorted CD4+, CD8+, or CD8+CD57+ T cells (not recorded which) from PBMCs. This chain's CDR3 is CATSEGYNEQFF. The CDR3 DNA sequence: TGTGCCACCAGTGAAGGGTACAATGAGCAGTTCTTC.